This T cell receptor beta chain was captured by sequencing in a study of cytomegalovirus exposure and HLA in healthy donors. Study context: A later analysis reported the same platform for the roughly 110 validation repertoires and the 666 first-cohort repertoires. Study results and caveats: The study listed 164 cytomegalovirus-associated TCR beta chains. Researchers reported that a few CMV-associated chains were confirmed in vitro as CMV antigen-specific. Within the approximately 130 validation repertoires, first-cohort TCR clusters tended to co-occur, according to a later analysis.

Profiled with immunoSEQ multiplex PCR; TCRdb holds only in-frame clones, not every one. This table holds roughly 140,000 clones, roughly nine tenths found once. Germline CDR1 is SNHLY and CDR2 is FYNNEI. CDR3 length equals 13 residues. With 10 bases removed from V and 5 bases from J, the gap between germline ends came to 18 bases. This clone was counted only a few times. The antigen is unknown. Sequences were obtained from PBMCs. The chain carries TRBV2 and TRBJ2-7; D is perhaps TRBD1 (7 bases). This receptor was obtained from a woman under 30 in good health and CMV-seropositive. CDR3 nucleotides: TGTGCCATCGCTACAGGGGAGGTACACGAGCAGTACTTC. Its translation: CAIATGEVHEQYF.